This TCR beta chain was sequenced during a study of immune heterogeneity within non-small cell lung tumors. Study at large: Histology included 4 squamous cell carcinomas, nine to ten non-squamous carcinomas and 1 unspecified tumor.

CDR1 is SQVTM, CDR2 ANQGSEA, per germline. This CDR3 has 14 residues. The V end was cut by 8 bases, the J end by 4 bases, with 19 bases between. This clonotype counts as medium-sized. It was a multiplex PCR that amplified TCR beta CDR3, with 32 V and 13 J primers. From the multiplex PCR reads, TCRdb called clonotypes with MiXCR, one entry per CDR3 protein. Of about 6,100 distinct CDR3 sequences in the sample, under 25% were seen once. Bulk tumor genomic DNA was the template, and each sample received about 600 ng. From each primary tumor, several far-apart biopsies were obtained during surgery. Patients with untreated, newly diagnosed non-small cell lung cancer underwent curative surgery.

The receptor comes from a female donor with non-small cell lung cancer. Specimen: lung tumor tissue. V gene TRBV29-1 combines with J gene TRBJ2-3; tentatively, D is TRBD1 or TRBD2 (6 bases each). In DNA, the CDR3 is TGCAGCCTAACGGGGGCGGCTGGAGCAGATACGCAGTATTTT. Protein product: CSLTGAAGADTQYF.